This T cell receptor (beta chain) was profiled in a study of cytomegalovirus exposure and HLA in healthy donors. The donors belonged to the 120-subject validation cohort, separate from the roughly 650-subject first cohort. The study's findings and limits: Per published reports, the classifier diagnosed cytomegalovirus status with high specificity and sensitivity. Overall, approximately 150 TCR beta chains were annotated as cytomegalovirus-associated. In a later analysis, first-cohort TCR clusters were found to tend to co-occur in the 120 or so validation repertoires.

On this clone: Its cognate antigen is unknown.

Germline-derived CDR1 and CDR2 are SEHNR and FQNEAQ (reference sequence). After removal of 0 bases from V and 3 bases from J, the junction contained 13 bases not matched to a gene. The CDR3 is 19 residues long. TCRdb keeps only in-frame clones here, not all; method: immunoSEQ multiplex PCR. The sample lists 250,000 to 400,000 clones, 75% to 90% seen once, with 0.95% to 1.5% in the top ten. The sequenced material came from PBMCs. This chain connects TRBV7-9 to TRBJ2-7, with TRBD2 identical over 11 bases. This clonotype was obtained from a woman between 25 and 40 years old in good health and CMV-seropositive. This CDR3 is CASSLALGSSGRMFYEQYF. The CDR3 DNA reads as TGTGCCAGCAGCTTAGCGCTTGGTTCTAGCGGGAGGATGTTCTACGAGCAGTACTTC.